This is a list of T cell receptor beta chains from one sample in a study of T cell clones after liver transplantation. Profiling relied on immunoSEQ multiplex PCR, and the TCRdb table lists in-frame clones only, not all of them. The profile shows roughly 23,000 clones, 85% to 95% of them singletons. The sequenced sample was CD8+ T cells from blood, obtained around 25 months after liver transplant. Receptors were obtained from a human patient who received a liver transplant. Some T cells may be supplied by the graft donor. The CDR3 runs from the conserved cysteine through the conserved F or W. A D gene is named only where the DNA matches it firmly. Rows may omit the clone size; those that give it use once, few, many or a size class.

abundance	v_gene	d_gene	j_gene	CDR3aa	CDR3nt
.	TRBV30	TRBD1	TRBJ1-2	CAWSAGTGHYGYTF	TGTGCCTGGAGTGCCGGGACAGGGCACTATGGCTACACCTTC
.	TRBV19	.	TRBJ2-5	CASSLGAILQEAQYF	TGTGCCAGTAGTCTAGGAGCCATTTTACAAGAGGCCCAGTACTTC
.	TRBV5-1	.	TRBJ1-1	CASSLAFGTEAFF	TGCGCCAGCAGCTTGGCCTTCGGGACTGAAGCTTTCTTT
.	TRBV6-5	TRBD2	TRBJ2-3	CASSEYLTSANTQYF	TGTGCCAGCAGCGAATATTTGACTAGCGCAAATACGCAGTATTTT
.	TRBV11-2	TRBD1	TRBJ2-3	CASSPDRGITDTQYF	TGTGCCAGCAGCCCCGACAGGGGCATAACAGATACGCAGTATTTT
.	TRBV4-1	.	TRBJ1-4	CASSFRDPTNEKLFF	TGCGCCAGCAGCTTCCGGGACCCAACTAATGAAAAACTGTTTTTT
once	TRBV6-5	.	TRBJ2-7	CASSYRPPPYEQYF	TGTGCCAGCAGTTACCGGCCGCCTCCCTACGAGCAGTACTTC
.	TRBV19	TRBD2	TRBJ2-7	CASSPLAGAYEQYF	TGTGCCAGTAGCCCGCTAGCGGGAGCCTACGAGCAGTACTTC
.	TRBV6-6	.	TRBJ1-4	CASSPGRASYEKLFF	TGTGCCAGCAGTCCTGGACGCGCCTCTTATGAAAAACTGTTTTTT
.	TRBV30	TRBD2	TRBJ2-1	CAWTELAWDNEQFF	TGTGCCTGGACGGAACTAGCGTGGGACAATGAGCAGTTCTTC
.	TRBV10-2	TRBD2	TRBJ2-5	CASRGLDVRPETQYF	TGCGCCAGCAGGGGACTAGACGTTCGGCCAGAGACCCAGTACTTC
.	TRBV7-9	.	TRBJ1-6	CASSMGNSPLHF	TGTGCCAGCAGCATGGGTAATTCACCCCTCCACTTT
medium-sized	TRBV30	TRBD2	TRBJ2-2	CAWSVRGSTGELFF	TGTGCCTGGAGTGTACGCGGGAGTACCGGGGAGCTGTTTTTT
.	TRBV28	TRBD2	TRBJ2-3	CASSLDEATSGFEDTQYF	TGTGCCAGCAGTTTAGATGAGGCGACTAGCGGCTTCGAAGATACGCAGTATTTT
.	TRBV7-9	.	TRBJ1-2	CASSFAGDILYGYTF	TGTGCCAGCAGCTTCGCTGGGGACATACTCTATGGCTACACCTTC
.	TRBV29-1	TRBD2	TRBJ2-3	CSVEFGLLAGGTDTQYF	TGCAGCGTTGAATTCGGCCTTCTAGCGGGGGGCACAGATACGCAGTATTTT